These 21 T cell receptor beta chains share one sample of origin, sequenced in a study of beta chain features in type 1 diabetes. Expressed TCRB transcripts got sequenced, as all isolated RNA was reverse transcribed. Sequencing used immunoSEQ multiplex PCR; TCRdb keeps in-frame clones, though not all of them. The repertoire has 150,000 to 200,000 clones, around 8.4% of them found once; the top ten carry over 0.5%. Findings and limits, study-wide: People with Type 1 diabetes carried modestly yet significantly shorter TCRB CDR3s in all four CD4+ subsets.

These TCRs are of unknown antigen specificity. Sequenced: central memory CD4+ T cells from blood. The receptors here all came from a woman aged 18-35 years with type 1 diabetes.

A note on this clone: Additional DNA sequences in this sample encode the identical CDR3. This chain uses TRBV7-9 with TRBJ2-5; TRBD2 is a possible D gene (6 bases). The germline V and J ends were trimmed by 3 bases and 1 base, with 9 bases remaining between them. Germline assignment: CDR1 SEHNR and CDR2 FQNEAQ (reference sequence). The CDR3 sequence is 14 residues long. The DNA of the CDR3 is TGTGCCAGCAGCTTTAGCGGTTCCCAAGAGACCCAGTACTTC. Translated, it gives CASSFSGSQETQYF.

Ten or more counts support this clone. The V and J genes are TRBV7-2 and TRBJ2-7, with 7 bases matching TRBD1. Germline V gene data show CDR1 as SGHTA and CDR2 as FQGNSA. Trimming cost V 3 bases and J 2 bases; bases outside gene matches: 4. The CDR3 covers 14 residues. The CDR3, as DNA: TGTGCCAGCAGCTTCGGCGACAGGGCCTACGAGCAGTACTTC. Encoded protein: CASSFGDRAYEQYF.

This clone was counted many times. This chain uses TRBV28 with TRBJ2-3, with TRBD2 matching 7 bases. The CDR3 has 17 amino acids. Germline CDR1 MDHEN, CDR2 SYDVKM. Unmatched junction bases numbered 12, after V lost 5 bases and J lost 1 base. DNA of the CDR3: TGTGCCAGCAGTCCAATGATGGGGGGGAATGGCACAGATACGCAGTATTTT. Amino acids: CASSPMMGGNGTDTQYF.

The chain recombines TRBV30 with TRBJ1-5; 8 nucleotides agree with TRBD1. The CDR3 sequence is 16 residues long. Germline-derived CDR1 and CDR2 are GTSNPN and SVGIG (reference sequence). V lost 3 bases and J lost 0; bases outside the gene matches: 7. The CDR3 bases are TGTGCCTGGAGCCCGGACAGGGCCTTTAGCAATCAGCCCCAGCATTTT. It translates to CAWSPDRAFSNQPQHF.

The chain has TRBV7-8 and TRBJ2-2; possible D gene TRBD2, 7 bases. Trimming removed 5 bases from V and 7 bases from J, with 14 bases in between. Germline V gene data show CDR1 as SGHVS and CDR2 as FQNEAQ. This CDR3 is 14 amino acids long. The CDR3 here is CASSPEGGSGELFF. CDR3 nucleotides: TGTGCCAGCAGCCCCGAGGGGGGGAGCGGGGAGCTGTTTTTT.

CDR3: CASSQTTTGANVLTF. CDR3 coding DNA: TGTGCCAGTAGTCAAACAACCACCGGGGCCAACGTCCTGACTTTC. V gene TRBV19 combines with J gene TRBJ2-6; D unclear. The CDR3 is 15 amino acids. CDR1 LNHDA and CDR2 SQIVND come from the germline V gene (reference sequence). V lost 5 bases, J lost 4 bases, and 12 bases lay in between.

The V and J genes are TRBV11-2 and TRBJ2-1; maybe TRBD2 (6 bases). Germline V lookup: CDR1 SGHAT, CDR2 FQNNGV. The V end lost 5 bases, the J end lost 10 bases, and 21 bases lay between the germline ends. The CDR3 loop spans 15 amino acids. CDR3 DNA: TGTGCCAGCAGCCCCCCGGGCGGAGGGCCGGGGGAGCAGTTCTTC. Translation: CASSPPGGGPGEQFF.

This clone has only a few counts. The chain carries TRBV4-2 and TRBJ2-7; 12 bases are shared with TRBD2. The CDR3 spans 19 residues. Germline CDR1 LGHNA, CDR2 YNFKEQ. Germline trimming cut 1 base from V and 5 bases from J; bases unmatched to any gene: 15. For the CDR3, the DNA is TGTGCCAGCAGCCAAGTCTCCCGGGCTAGCGGGAGGGCCCCGAACGAGCAGTACTTC. It is translated as CASSQVSRASGRAPNEQYF.

This clone has more than one count but fewer than ten. The chain couples TRBV11-3 to TRBJ2-1; 15 bases are a match to TRBD2. Unmatched junction bases numbered 6, after V lost 5 bases and J lost 7 bases. From germline, CDR1 is SGHNT and CDR2 YENEEA. CDR3 length equals 16 residues. In nucleotides, the CDR3 is TGTGCCAGCAGCACGGGACTAGCGGGAGGATGGAATGAGCAGTTCTTC. Its translation is CASSTGLAGGWNEQFF.

The chain links TRBV6-5 to TRBJ2-7; TRBD2 agrees at 7 bases. The CDR3 length is 14 residues. Unmatched junction bases numbered 8, after V lost 6 bases and J lost 3 bases. Germline V gene lookup returns CDR1 MNHEY and CDR2 SVGAGI. CDR3: CASRRGAGIYEQYF. CDR3 nucleotide sequence: TGTGCCAGCAGGCGGGGAGCGGGGATCTACGAGCAGTACTTC.

This clone turned up a few times. The chain carries TRBV5-1 and TRBJ2-7; D may be TRBD2 (5 bases). The CDR3 covers 14 residues. The germline V gene encodes CDR1 SGHRS and CDR2 YFSETQ. The germline V and J ends were trimmed by 4 bases and 2 bases, with 13 bases remaining between them. CDR3 protein: CASSPGGRTYEQYF. The CDR3 DNA is TGCGCCAGCAGCCCAGGAGGCAGAACCTACGAGCAGTACTTC.

The chain uses TRBV19 and TRBJ2-3; TRBD2 matches 10 bases. Germline trimming cut 6 bases from V and 4 bases from J; bases unmatched to any gene: 7. The CDR3 runs 15 residues. The germline V gene encodes CDR1 LNHDA and CDR2 SQIVND (reference sequence). The chain's CDR3 is CASRPAGGYADTQYF. CDR3 sequence (DNA): TGTGCCAGTAGGCCAGCGGGAGGGTATGCAGATACGCAGTATTTT.

This clone occurred a few times. The chain couples TRBV11-2 to TRBJ1-1; no definite D call. Germline V gives CDR1 SGHAT, CDR2 FQNNGV. The V end lost 0 bases, the J end lost 4 bases, and 9 bases lay between the germline ends. The CDR3 is 14 amino acids. This chain's CDR3 is CASSLDHSSTEAFF. In DNA form, the CDR3 reads TGTGCCAGCAGCTTAGATCATAGCAGCACTGAAGCTTTCTTT.

This clone has a handful of counts. V gene TRBV18 combines with J gene TRBJ2-6, with D maybe TRBD1 (5 bases). V lost 3 bases to trimming and J lost 3 bases, with 18 bases between them. Germline CDR1 and CDR2: KGHSH and LQKENI. This CDR3 has 18 residues. The DNA of the CDR3 is TGTGCCAGCTCACCGGTCAGGGTGTCTCTAAGTGGGGCCAACGTCCTGACTTTC. Translated, it gives CASSPVRVSLSGANVLTF.

This clone has a handful of counts. The J gene is TRBJ2-1, the V gene TRBV11-1; D uncertain. This CDR3 contains 12 residues. V lost 5 bases and J 3 bases, leaving 5 bases between the germline ends. Germline CDR1 is SGHAT and CDR2 is FQDESV (reference sequence). The CDR3 here is CASSPSYNEQFF. CDR3 coding DNA: TGTGCCAGCAGCCCCAGCTACAATGAGCAGTTCTTC.

Only a few counts were recorded for this clone. CDR3 in amino acids: CASSQRLADTQYF. CDR3 DNA sequence: TGCGCCAGCAGCCAACGGCTAGCAGATACGCAGTATTTT. The chain combines TRBV4-3 with TRBJ2-3; no clear D gene. The germline CDR1 and CDR2 sequences are LGHNA and YSLEER. The CDR3 consists of 13 residues. V gave up 2 bases and J gave up 4 bases, with 7 bases separating them.

Here the CDR3 reads CASSPQAGEYNEQFF. The CDR3 DNA follows: TGTGCCAGCTCACCACAAGCGGGGGAATACAATGAGCAGTTCTTC. V is TRBV18 and J is TRBJ2-1, with TRBD2 identical over 8 bases. The germline V gene encodes CDR1 KGHSH and CDR2 LQKENI. There are 15 residues in the CDR3. The V gene end was trimmed by 1 base and the J gene end by 4 bases; junction bases not matched to a gene: 3.

This rearrangement joins TRBV4-3 to TRBJ2-7; D might be TRBD1 (5 bases). CDR1 LGHNA and CDR2 YSLEER come from the germline V gene. With 0 bases removed from V and 4 bases from J, the gap between germline ends came to 19 bases. CDR3 length: 17 amino acids. The CDR3 DNA follows: TGCGCCAGCAGCCAAGAAGGGGTCGGCAGGGCTCTTTACGAGCAGTACTTC. Its protein is CASSQEGVGRALYEQYF.

The gene calls are TRBV9 and TRBJ2-3; no reliable D call. V lost 1 base and J lost 4, with 10 bases in between. The germline V gene encodes CDR1 SGDLS and CDR2 YYNGEE. There are 14 residues in the CDR3. The CDR3 protein is CASSVKPLADTQYF. The CDR3 DNA is TGTGCCAGCAGCGTAAAGCCCCTAGCAGATACGCAGTATTTT.

The chain has TRBV5-4 and TRBJ2-2; 11 bases agree with TRBD2. Losses at the gene ends were 0 bases for V and 9 bases for J; bases not matched to a gene: 7. Germline CDR1 is SGHNT and CDR2 is YYREEE (reference sequence). This CDR3 spans 16 amino acids. DNA of the CDR3: TGTGCCAGCAGCTTGGCCGGGACTAGCGGACGCAGGGAGCTGTTTTTT. Its protein is CASSLAGTSGRRELFF.

This clone was detected a few times. The chain has TRBV9 and TRBJ1-4, with D maybe TRBD1 (6 bases). The CDR3 sequence is 16 residues long. V shed 2 bases and J shed 7 bases, with 18 bases lying between them. The germline gives CDR1 SGDLS, CDR2 YYNGEE. This CDR3 is CASSVSGRGGSEKLFF. The CDR3 DNA follows: TGTGCCAGCAGCGTTTCAGGGAGGGGGGGCAGTGAAAAACTGTTTTTT.